The T cell receptor beta chain under discussion was sequenced for a study of early T cells in non-severe SARS-CoV-2 infection. Individually, cDNA molecules had unique molecular identifiers attached to them. TCRdb re-analysed the 5' RACE reads in MiXCR, keeping a single row per CDR3 protein. Among approximately 69,000 distinct CDR3 sequences listed, about 9% were seen once. Germline loops: CDR1 MNHNS, CDR2 SASEGT. CDR3 length: 14 residues. Losses at the gene ends were 8 bases for V and 2 bases for J; bases not matched to a gene: 9. This clonotype was counted ten times or more. The origin of this receptor is an adult who was a healthcare worker with PCR-confirmed SARS-CoV-2 infection or an uninfected control (not recorded which). The sequencing input was whole blood. The J gene is TRBJ2-7, the V gene TRBV6-1, with 7 bases aligning to TRBD1. CDR3 in amino acids: CASGHRGPPYEQYF. CDR3 DNA: TGTGCCAGCGGCCACAGGGGCCCACCCTACGAGCAGTACTTC.